A single sample is the source of the 29 T cell receptor beta chains below, sequenced in a study of regulatory T cells in long-lasting Graves disease. Sequencing libraries for TCR beta were prepared with iRepertoire HTBI primers and Arm-PCR of CDR3 regions. TCRdb called the multiplex PCR reads again in MiXCR, with one record for every CDR3 protein. Of hundreds of thousands of distinct CDR3 sequences in the sample, about 32% are singletons; the top ten hold roughly 40%. Time point here: persistent/refractory GD, antithyroid drugs over 5 years with positive TRAb. PBMC RNA was the source of the TCR library. The material was peripheral blood mononuclear cells (PBMCs), obtained when the disease was refractory, from a patient treated with antithyroid drugs. The receptors originated from a female donor with Graves disease.

The chain joins TRBV25-1 to TRBJ2-7; 9 bases line up with TRBD2. The V gene's germline CDR1 is MGHDK and CDR2 SYGVNS. This CDR3 contains 13 residues. J lost 7 bases, V lost 7 bases, and 8 bases had no gene match. CDR3 nucleotide sequence: TGTGCCAGCACCGTAGCGGGAGCTGGAGAGCAGTACTTC. Protein sequence: CASTVAGAGEQYF.

The V and J genes are TRBV30 and TRBJ1-1; D uncertain. Germline assignment: CDR1 GTSNPN and CDR2 SVGIG (reference sequence). CDR3 length: 11 residues. V gave up 0 bases and J gave up 6 bases, with 5 bases separating them. CDR3 loop: CAWSVKAEAFF. CDR3 in DNA: TGTGCCTGGAGTGTAAAGGCTGAAGCTTTCTTT. The full variable domain, rest sourced from reference TRBV30 and TRBJ1-1, is SQTIHQWPATLVQPVGSPLSLECTVEGTSNPNLYWYRQAAGRGLQLLFYSVGIGQISSEVPQNLSASRPQDRQFILSSKKLLLSDSGFYLCAWSVKAEAFFGQGTRLTVV.

The chain links TRBV11-2 to TRBJ1-3; perhaps TRBD1 as D (5 bases). Trimming cost V 1 base and J 2 bases, with 6 bases left between them. Germline V lookup: CDR1 SGHAT, CDR2 FQNNGV. This CDR3 is built from 14 residues. The CDR3 coding sequence is TGTGCCAGCAGCTTAGTCAGGGCTGGAAACACCATATATTTT. Protein: CASSLVRAGNTIYF.

The chain uses TRBV6-2 or TRBV6-3 and TRBJ1-1, with no clear D. Trimming shortened V by 2 bases and J by 7 bases, and 11 bases separated the two germline ends. This CDR3 contains 13 residues. Germline V gene data show CDR1 as MNHEY and CDR2 as SVGEGT. CDR3: CASSYGVAGEAFF. The CDR3 DNA follows: TGTGCCAGCAGTTACGGAGTGGCGGGTGAAGCTTTCTTT.

This clonotype was detected ten times or more. V and J are TRBV28 and TRBJ2-7, with D unclear. The CDR3 runs to 13 residues. The V end was cut by 2 bases, the J end by 2 bases, with 7 bases between. The germline V gene has CDR1 MDHEN and CDR2 SYDVKM. CDR3 in amino acids: CASSLNNAYEQYF. The CDR3 nucleotides read TGTGCCAGCAGTTTAAACAATGCCTACGAGCAGTACTTC. The full variable domain, in which reference TRBV28 and TRBJ2-7 provide the parts outside the CDR3, is DVKVTQSSRYLVKRTGEKVFLECVQDMDHENMFWYRQDPGLGLRLIYFSYDVKMKEKGDIPEGYSVSREKKERFSLILESASTNQTSMYLCASSLNNAYEQYFGPGTRLTVT.

The chain has TRBV5-1 and TRBJ1-2, with 11 nucleotides matching TRBD1. The junction had 2 bases not matched to a gene; V was cut back by 0 bases and J by 4 bases. The CDR3 runs 15 residues. Germline-derived CDR1 and CDR2 are SGHRS and YFSETQ. CDR3 DNA sequence: TGCGCCAGCAGCTTGGGGACAGGGGGCTGCTATGGCTACACCTTC. Translating gives CASSLGTGGCYGYTF.

This clonotype was counted only a few times. This chain joins TRBV30 and TRBJ1-2, with a tentative D call TRBD1 (5 bases). There are 14 residues in the CDR3. V dropped 2 bases and J dropped 6 bases, with 16 bases sitting between them. CDR1 and CDR2 (germline): GTSNPN, SVGIG (reference sequence). CDR3 region: CAWSQWGSSNGYTF. The CDR3 nucleotides are TGTGCCTGGAGTCAATGGGGGAGCTCTAATGGCTACACCTTC. Complete variable domain (other parts from reference TRBV30 and TRBJ1-2): SQTIHQWPATLVQPVGSPLSLECTVEGTSNPNLYWYRQAAGRGLQLLFYSVGIGQISSEVPQNLSASRPQDRQFILSSKKLLLSDSGFYLCAWSQWGSSNGYTFGSGTRLTVV.

The gene calls are TRBV7-2 and TRBJ2-2; the D is unclear. Germline CDR1 is SGHTA and CDR2 is FQGNSA. V lost 0 bases to trimming and J lost 4 bases, with 15 bases between them. This CDR3 contains 17 residues. The CDR3 DNA follows: TGTGCCAGCAGCTTAGCTTCTCGTAGAAGTAGCACCGGGGAGCTGTTTTTT. Translating gives CASSLASRRSSTGELFF.

The count of this clonotype is one. This CDR3 reads CASSGSEQYF. In DNA, the CDR3 is TGTGCCAGCAGTGGGAGTGAGCAGTACTTC. This chain connects TRBV2 to TRBJ2-7; D gene uncertain. Trimming pared 4 bases from V and 7 bases from J, leaving 5 bases between. Germline assignment: CDR1 SNHLY and CDR2 FYNNEI. This CDR3 spans 10 amino acids.

A few counts support this clonotype. This chain uses TRBV6-2 or TRBV6-3 with TRBJ1-2; D unclear. CDR3 size: 13 residues. The V and J ends lost 2 bases and 6 bases respectively, with 10 bases between them. Germline CDR1 MNHEY, CDR2 SVGEGT. The CDR3 loop is CASSYNRVDGYTF. The DNA for the CDR3 is TGTGCCAGCAGTTACAATAGGGTCGATGGCTACACCTTC.

J is TRBJ2-7 and V is TRBV6-1, with a possible D match to TRBD2 (6 bases). Trimming cost V 10 bases and J 4 bases, with 14 bases left between them. Germline-derived CDR1 and CDR2 are MNHNS and SASEGT. The CDR3 covers 12 residues. CDR3 protein: CAIGRGYYEQYF. The CDR3 nucleotides read TGTGCCATCGGCCGGGGGTATTACGAGCAGTACTTC.

This rearrangement joins TRBV15 to TRBJ1-1; TRBD1 is a possible D gene (6 bases). V lost 0 bases, J lost 5 bases, and 10 bases lay in between. Germline-derived CDR1 and CDR2 are LNHNV and YYDKDF (reference sequence). CDR3 length: 14 amino acids. Here the CDR3 DNA reads TGTGCCACCAGCAGAGATGGGAGGGGGACTGAAGCTTTCTTT. Amino acids: CATSRDGRGTEAFF.

The chain is built from TRBV24-1 and TRBJ1-2, with D tentatively TRBD1 (5 bases). Trimming cost V 3 bases and J 8 bases, with 12 bases left between them. The CDR3 extends over 13 amino acids. Germline V gene lookup returns CDR1 KGHDR and CDR2 SFDVKD. CDR3 amino acids: CATSDTDSRGYTF. The CDR3 region has the DNA TGTGCCACCAGTGATACCGACAGTAGGGGCTACACCTTC.

The chain carries TRBV5-5 and TRBJ1-2; 7 nucleotides line up with TRBD1. The CDR3 length is 15 residues. Germline V gene sequence: CDR1 SGHKS, CDR2 YYEKEE (reference sequence). The J segment lost 7 bases and the V segment lost 1 base, leaving 10 bases of the junction unmatched. CDR3 residues: CASSLLAGQAFGYTF. The CDR3 DNA reads as TGTGCCAGCAGCTTGCTCGCCGGACAGGCTTTTGGCTACACCTTC.

The chain uses TRBV5-4 and TRBJ1-2, with 7 bases identical to TRBD1. V was pared by 4 bases and J by 6 bases, with 9 bases of the junction left unmatched. The CDR3 is made up of 14 amino acids. Germline V gene lookup returns CDR1 SGHNT and CDR2 YYREEE (reference sequence). The chain's CDR3 is CASSAQQGKDGYTF. CDR3 nucleotide sequence: TGTGCCAGCAGCGCACAACAGGGGAAGGATGGCTACACCTTC. The full variable domain, rest sourced from reference TRBV5-4 and TRBJ1-2, is ETGVTQSPTHLIKTRGQQVTLRCSSQSGHNTVSWYQQALGQGPQFIFQYYREEENGRGNFPPRFSGLQFPNYSSELNVNALELDDSALYLCASSAQQGKDGYTFGSGTRLTVV.

This clonotype has a handful of counts. This chain links TRBV20-1 with TRBJ1-6, with D possibly matching TRBD1 (5 bases). Germline values: CDR1 DFQATT, CDR2 SNEGSKA (reference sequence). The CDR3 runs 15 residues. Between the trimmed V and J ends, which lost 5 bases and 5 bases, there was a span of 16 bases. CDR3 sequence reads: CSAPPAGQNNSPLHF. CDR3 in DNA: TGCAGTGCTCCCCCCGCAGGGCAGAATAATTCACCCCTCCACTTT.

This clonotype showed up many times. The chain employs TRBV2 and TRBJ2-1; D remains ambiguous. The germline gives CDR1 SNHLY, CDR2 FYNNEI. Trimming took off 6 bases at V and 8 bases at J, with 20 bases between the two ends. There are 15 residues in the CDR3. CDR3 in amino acids: CASSEKGSRVHEQFF. The CDR3 DNA is TGTGCCAGCAGCGAGAAGGGTTCACGAGTACATGAGCAGTTCTTC.

This clonotype was detected only a few times. The chain links TRBV15 to TRBJ1-1; D gene unclear. Trimming pared 0 bases from V and 1 base from J, leaving 6 bases between. The CDR3 runs to 14 residues. The germline gives CDR1 LNHNV, CDR2 YYDKDF (reference sequence). The CDR3 region is CATSRERRNTEAFF. The CDR3 region has the DNA TGTGCCACCAGCAGAGAGAGGCGGAACACTGAAGCTTTCTTT.

This clonotype was seen a few times. The rearrangement links TRBV6-1 to TRBJ2-7; 10 bases line up with TRBD2. CDR1 and CDR2 (germline): MNHNS, SASEGT. V shed 6 bases, J shed 4 bases, and the junction held 6 bases outside the gene matches. The CDR3 is 14 residues long. CDR3 residues: CASSPSGSQYEQYF. In DNA, the CDR3 is TGTGCCAGCAGCCCTAGCGGGAGTCAATACGAGCAGTACTTC.

This clonotype came up many times. The V gene is TRBV12-3 or TRBV12-4, the J gene TRBJ1-1; D ambiguous. V was clipped by 8 bases and J by 0 bases, with 16 bases between them. This CDR3 spans 15 amino acids. CDR3 nucleotide sequence: TGTGCCAGCCGACTCGGAACGAACATGAACACTGAAGCTTTCTTT. It is translated as CASRLGTNMNTEAFF.

The V and J genes are TRBV27 and TRBJ1-1, with TRBD1 as a possible D gene (5 bases). The V gene's germline CDR1 is MNHEY and CDR2 SMNVEV (reference sequence). With 5 bases removed from V and 6 bases from J, the gap between germline ends came to 19 bases. This CDR3 is 15 amino acids long. The CDR3 protein is CASSAWGRSGSEAFF. CDR3 bases: TGTGCCAGCAGTGCCTGGGGACGGTCGGGGTCTGAAGCTTTCTTT.

This clonotype was detected many times. The chain carries TRBV12-3 or TRBV12-4 and TRBJ1-5; tentatively, D is TRBD1 (5 bases). The CDR3 contains 15 residues. The ends were cut back, 3 bases at V and 1 base at J, with 10 bases in the middle. The CDR3 coding sequence is TGTGCCAGCAGTTTTCGACAGACGAGCAATCAGCCCCAGCATTTT. This codes for CASSFRQTSNQPQHF.

This clonotype was picked up a small number of times. A junction boundary mismatches the germline segment, possibly from a read error. The chain employs TRBV5-1 and TRBJ1-2; D gene unclear. Germline assignment: CDR1 SGHRS and CDR2 YFSETQ. The CDR3 consists of 13 residues. For the CDR3, the DNA is TGTGCCAGCAGTTTCCGACGGGGTTATGGCTACACCTTC. Its protein product is CASSFRRGYGYTF.

A note on this clonotype: At one of its ends the junction is not consistent with the germline gene, which may arise from a read error. The chain combines TRBV11-2 with TRBJ2-7; D perhaps matches TRBD2 (5 bases). The CDR3 has 11 amino acids. The germline V gene has CDR1 SGHAT and CDR2 FQNNGV. For the CDR3, the DNA is TGTGCCAGCAGCCACGGATGGGAGCACTACTTC. Amino acids: CASSHGWEHYF.

The table lists this clonotype with a few counts. This chain joins TRBV20-1 and TRBJ1-2; D ambiguous. Germline CDR1 reads DFQATT; CDR2 reads SNEGSKA (reference sequence). V lost 6 bases to trimming and J lost 7 bases, with 15 bases between them. This CDR3 comprises 12 residues. The CDR3 DNA is TGCAGTGCCCTAAGTGAGGGTAGTGGCTACACCTTC. Its translation: CSALSEGSGYTF.

The rearrangement uses TRBV5-1 and TRBJ1-1; D gene uncertain. CDR3 size: 13 residues. Trimming shortened V by 5 bases and J by 4 bases, and 12 bases separated the two germline ends. CDR1 is SGHRS, CDR2 YFSETQ, per germline. DNA of the CDR3: TGCGCCAGCAGTATTCGGGGTGGCACTGAAGCTTTCTTT. Translating gives CASSIRGGTEAFF. Drawing the rest from reference TRBV5-1 and TRBJ1-1, the complete variable domain is KAGVTQTPRYLIKTRGQQVTLSCSPISGHRSVSWYQQTPGQGLQFLFEYFSETQRNKGNFPGRFSGRQFSNSRSEMNVSTLELGDSALYLCASSIRGGTEAFFGQGTRLTVV.

The chain combines TRBV5-1 with TRBJ2-7; 8 nucleotides match TRBD1. Germline V gene sequence: CDR1 SGHRS, CDR2 YFSETQ. The CDR3 is 12 residues long. V was pared by 7 bases and J by 3 bases, with 3 bases of the junction left unmatched. As DNA, the CDR3 is TGCGCCAGCGGGACAGGTCGCTACGAGCAGTACTTC. It is translated as CASGTGRYEQYF.

This clonotype was seen only a few times. V is TRBV5-1 and J is TRBJ2-7, with TRBD2 matching over 12 bases. Per the germline V gene, CDR1 is SGHRS and CDR2 is YFSETQ. Trimming removed 3 bases from V and 2 bases from J; junction bases left unmatched: 12. This CDR3 is built from 18 residues. CDR3 sequence reads: CASSSSTSGRHLPYEQYF. For the CDR3, the DNA is TGCGCCAGCAGCTCGTCCACTAGCGGGAGGCACCTTCCCTACGAGCAGTACTTC.

This chain links TRBV12-3 or TRBV12-4 with TRBJ2-1; no reliable D call. Trimming removed 4 bases at V and 5 bases at J, with 6 bases between. The CDR3 has 12 amino acids. CDR3 residues: CASSSLNNEQFF. CDR3 in DNA: TGTGCCAGCAGTTCCCTGAACAATGAGCAGTTCTTC.